The 11 T cell receptor beta chains below all came from one sample that was sequenced in a study of OX40 agonist ivuxolimab in advanced cancers. The protocol was immunoSEQ multiplex PCR, while the TCRdb copy is restricted to in-frame clones and leaves out a portion. The sample consists of 75,000 to 90,000 clones, around nine tenths of them appearing once. Source: CD4+ or CD8+ T cells sorted from blood, taken in a trial of the OX40 agonist ivuxolimab. These receptors originate from an adult with an advanced solid tumor such as melanoma, head and neck, liver or kidney cancer.

The V gene is TRBV4-1, the J gene TRBJ1-1; D is perhaps TRBD1 (5 bases). CDR1 is MGHRA and CDR2 is YSYEKL in the germline V gene. The CDR3 length is 13 residues. Deletions cut 3 bases from V and 5 bases from J, with 10 bases between. The CDR3 spells CASSHRGGTEAFF. CDR3 coding DNA: TGCGCCAGCAGCCACCGGGGGGGGACTGAAGCTTTCTTT.

The chain joins TRBV29-1 to TRBJ2-7; D gene unclear. CDR1 is SQVTM, CDR2 ANQGSEA, per germline. This CDR3 region has 14 residues. Trimming took 6 bases from V and 0 from J, leaving 15 bases between them. CDR3 DNA: TGCAGCGTACGCCCGTCGGGCAGCTCCTACGAGCAGTACTTC. This encodes CSVRPSGSSYEQYF.

J is TRBJ2-1 and V is TRBV7-6; D gene uncertain. Trimming cost V 3 bases and J 2 bases, with 11 bases left between them. Germline V gives CDR1 SGHVS, CDR2 FNYEAQ. The CDR3 contains 15 residues. CDR3 DNA sequence: TGTGCCAGCAGCTTCACAGCTGCCCCCTACAATGAGCAGTTCTTC. This sequence encodes CASSFTAAPYNEQFF.

The CDR3 reads CASSLGGRGGTEAFF. DNA of the CDR3: TGTGCCAGCAGCTTAGGAGGGAGGGGAGGCACTGAAGCTTTCTTT. The V gene is TRBV7-9, the J gene TRBJ1-1, with D maybe TRBD1 (5 bases). Germline lookup yields CDR1 SEHNR and CDR2 FQNEAQ (reference sequence). This CDR3 comprises 15 residues. Trimming removed 1 base at V and 4 bases at J, with 13 bases between.

The sample holds one count of this clone. The V gene is TRBV11-2, the J gene TRBJ1-4; D might be TRBD1 (6 bases). Trimming pared 5 bases from V and 7 bases from J, leaving 14 bases between. Germline V gene data show CDR1 as SGHAT and CDR2 as FQNNGV. This CDR3 is built from 14 residues. CDR3 loop: CASSADSVVEKLFF. CDR3 sequence (DNA): TGTGCCAGCAGCGCGGACAGTGTAGTTGAAAAACTGTTTTTT.

J is TRBJ2-1 and V is TRBV7-2; 8 nucleotides agree with TRBD1. Germline CDR1 SGHTA, CDR2 FQGNSA. Trimming cost V 5 bases and J 3 bases; bases outside gene matches: 6. This CDR3 is built from 15 residues. The chain's CDR3 is CASSQGGQVYNEQFF. Written as DNA, the CDR3 is TGTGCCAGCAGCCAAGGGGGACAGGTCTACAATGAGCAGTTCTTC.

This clone was seen a single time. The J gene is TRBJ2-5, the V gene TRBV5-1, with TRBD2 matching 10 bases. J gave up 4 bases and V 0 bases, and 3 bases lay outside the gene matches. Germline values: CDR1 SGHRS, CDR2 YFSETQ. The CDR3 runs to 15 residues. CDR3 bases: TGCGCCAGCAGCTTGGTGTCTAGCGGGGGAGAGACCCAGTACTTC. Protein sequence: CASSLVSSGGETQYF. The full variable domain, rest sourced from reference TRBV5-1 and TRBJ2-5, is KAGVTQTPRYLIKTRGQQVTLSCSPISGHRSVSWYQQTPGQGLQFLFEYFSETQRNKGNFPGRFSGRQFSNSRSEMNVSTLELGDSALYLCASSLVSSGGETQYFGPGTRLLVL.

The chain employs TRBV30 and TRBJ1-6; 8 bases are shared with TRBD1. Germline V CDR1 and CDR2: GTSNPN, SVGIG (reference sequence). V lost 8 bases to trimming and J lost 7 bases; unmatched junction nucleotides: 16. The CDR3 loop spans 16 amino acids. The CDR3 loop reads CATTTAGGAWNSPLHF. In DNA form, the CDR3 reads TGTGCCACTACAACGGCAGGGGGCGCGTGGAATTCACCCCTCCACTTT.

The chain is built from TRBV11-3 and TRBJ2-2, with D hard to call. This CDR3 contains 15 residues. Trimming removed 4 bases at V and 1 base at J, with 10 bases between. Germline assignment: CDR1 SGHNT and CDR2 YENEEA. CDR3 residues: CASSWIILNTGELFF. The CDR3 DNA reads TGTGCCAGCAGCTGGATAATTTTGAACACCGGGGAGCTGTTTTTT.

CDR3 region: CAISESIGQGRNEQFF. The CDR3 coding sequence is TGTGCCATCAGTGAATCGATAGGACAGGGGAGGAATGAGCAGTTCTTC. The genes are TRBV10-3 and TRBJ2-1; 9 positions match TRBD1. The trim removed 3 bases at V and 7 bases at J, leaving 10 bases unmatched. Germline CDR1 is ENHRY and CDR2 is SYGVKD. This CDR3 is 16 amino acids long.

The CDR3 here is CASSLNSGSTNEKLFF. In DNA form, the CDR3 reads TGCGCCAGCAGCTTGAACTCAGGGTCAACTAATGAAAAACTGTTTTTT. This sequence joins TRBV5-1 and TRBJ1-4; D possibly corresponds to TRBD1 (5 bases). The CDR3 contains 16 residues. Trimming stripped 1 base from V and 0 bases from J, with 10 bases between. Germline V lookup: CDR1 SGHRS, CDR2 YFSETQ.